The 28 T cell receptor beta chains presented below share a single source sample, sequenced in a study of blood T cells in healthy people across ages. It was with a sample-barcoded 5' primer and a J-beta primer mix that a second PCR of roughly 7 to 12 cycles was run. TCRdb used MiXCR to reprocess the 5' RACE reads, holding one entry per CDR3 protein. The repertoire includes 600,000 to 1,000,000 distinct CDR3 sequences, roughly 25% of them detected once, and under 4.5% sits in the top ten. The sample also formed part of further work on T cells of mothers and their children.

Specimen: blood. Every receptor here comes from a boy between 10 and 17 years old in good health.

Only a few counts were recorded for this clonotype. The J gene is TRBJ2-7, the V gene TRBV6-2 or TRBV6-3; D gene uncertain. Germline CDR1 MNHEY, CDR2 SVGEGT. The CDR3 sequence is 15 residues long. Trimming left V 7 bases short and J 3 bases short, with 19 bases between. CDR3 nucleotides: TGTGCCAGCACTCGAAGGATTCAGTCCGACTACGAGCAGTACTTC. Translation: CASTRRIQSDYEQYF.

This chain connects TRBV14 to TRBJ2-5, with TRBD1 matching over 9 bases. Germline V gene data show CDR1 as SGHDN and CDR2 as FVKESK. V dropped 4 bases and J dropped 1; count of bases not matched to a gene: 7. The CDR3 covers 16 residues. CDR3 region: CASSRYRDRAQETQYF. CDR3 DNA sequence: TGTGCCAGCAGCCGCTACCGGGACAGGGCCCAAGAGACCCAGTACTTC.

The chain employs TRBV20-1 and TRBJ2-3; D possibly corresponds to TRBD1 (6 bases). CDR3 size: 13 residues. Looked up from germline, CDR1 is DFQATT and CDR2 is SNEGSKA (reference sequence). The germline V and J ends were trimmed by 6 bases and 12 bases, with 22 bases remaining between them. In DNA, the CDR3 is TGCAGTGCCAACAATCCGTGGGACAATTGCCAGTATTTT. It encodes CSANNPWDNCQYF.

This clonotype occurred a few times. J is TRBJ2-3 and V is TRBV29-1, with 9 positions matching TRBD2. From germline, CDR1 is SQVTM and CDR2 ANQGSEA. With 5 bases clipped from V and 5 bases from J, the junction kept 8 bases outside the gene matches. This CDR3 comprises 14 residues. The CDR3 reads CSVSGGTVLDTQYF. CDR3 DNA: TGCAGCGTTAGCGGGGGGACGGTGTTAGATACGCAGTATTTT.

This sequence joins TRBV5-1 and TRBJ1-4, with 11 bases that match TRBD1. Trimming cost V 3 bases and J 9 bases; bases outside gene matches: 1. This CDR3 is 13 amino acids long. The germline gives CDR1 SGHRS, CDR2 YFSETQ. Here the CDR3 reads CASSSDRGQKLFF. DNA for the CDR3: TGCGCCAGCAGCTCGGACAGGGGGCAAAAACTGTTTTTT.

This CDR3 reads CASSLDTAQDTQYF. CDR3 nucleotide sequence: TGCGCCAGCAGCTTGGACACGGCACAAGATACGCAGTATTTT. This chain joins TRBV5-1 and TRBJ2-3; D gene uncertain. CDR3 length: 14 amino acids. The ends were cut back, 0 bases at V and 5 bases at J, with 10 bases in the middle. Looked up from germline, CDR1 is SGHRS and CDR2 is YFSETQ.

The V gene is TRBV15, the J gene TRBJ2-1; 8 bases map to TRBD1. V lost 1 base to trimming and J lost 8 bases; unmatched junction nucleotides: 10. The CDR3 totals 16 residues. Per germline, CDR1 LNHNV and CDR2 YYDKDF (reference sequence). The CDR3: CATSRGGRGRVHEQFF. CDR3 nucleotides: TGTGCCACCAGCAGAGGGGGCAGGGGGCGCGTCCATGAGCAGTTCTTC.

The chain links TRBV6-5 to TRBJ2-3; D is possibly TRBD2 (5 bases). With 2 bases removed from V and 4 bases from J, the gap between germline ends came to 19 bases. Germline V gene sequence: CDR1 MNHEY, CDR2 SVGAGI. This CDR3 contains 17 residues. CDR3 nucleotide sequence: TGTGCCAGCAGTTACGAAATTGGAGGCGTGTACCCAGATACGCAGTATTTT. Protein sequence: CASSYEIGGVYPDTQYF.

Points on this clonotype: One end of the junction varies from germline; a read error may be responsible. This rearrangement joins TRBV28 to TRBJ2-2; 7 nucleotides line up with TRBD2. The germline V gene encodes CDR1 MDHEN and CDR2 SYDVKM. The CDR3 contains 14 residues. Here the CDR3 DNA reads TGTGCTAGCAGCTTAACGGGACTAACCGGGGAGCTGTTTTTT. It is translated as CASSLTGLTGELFF. The entire variable domain, with the rest obtained from reference TRBV28 and TRBJ2-2, is as follows: DVKVTQSSRYLVKRTGEKVFLECVQDMDHENMFWYRQDPGLGLRLIYFSYDVKMKEKGDIPEGYSVSREKKERFSLILESASTNQTSMYLCASSLTGLTGELFFGEGSRLTVL.

The chain couples TRBV3-1 to TRBJ1-1, with D maybe TRBD1 (6 bases). V shed 0 bases and J shed 0 bases, with 8 bases lying between them. From germline, CDR1 is LGHDT and CDR2 YNNKEL (reference sequence). The length of the CDR3 is 15 residues. The CDR3 nucleotides are TGTGCCAGCAGCCAAGAGGGGGCGTTGAACACTGAAGCTTTCTTT. Translating gives CASSQEGALNTEAFF.

Of note for this clonotype: The junction departs from the called germline gene at one end, perhaps through a read error. The J gene is TRBJ2-5, the V gene TRBV9, with 7 bases lining up with TRBD2. The CDR3 is 16 amino acids. Germline V gives CDR1 SGDLS, CDR2 YYNGEE. Here the CDR3 reads CASNVDGTSAQETQYF. Written as DNA, the CDR3 is TGTGCCAGCAACGTAGACGGTACTAGCGCTCAAGAGACCCAGTACTTC.

Here the CDR3 reads CSASEGVLGPYEQYF. The CDR3 nucleotides read TGCAGCGCTAGCGAGGGGGTCCTAGGTCCTTACGAGCAGTACTTC. J is TRBJ2-5 and V is TRBV29-1; D is tentatively TRBD1 or TRBD2 (6 bases each). Gene TRBJ2-7 matches the end of the DNA better, so the J call may be wrong. Germline CDR1 is SQVTM and CDR2 is ANQGSEA. The CDR3 has 15 residues.

The chain couples TRBV29-1 to TRBJ1-1; D is undetermined. Trimming removed 3 bases from V and 0 bases from J, with 17 bases in between. In germline, CDR1 is SQVTM, CDR2 ANQGSEA. The CDR3 is made up of 16 amino acids. CDR3 region: CSVDWDPDRMNTEAFF. DNA of the CDR3: TGCAGCGTTGATTGGGATCCAGACCGCATGAACACTGAAGCTTTCTTT.

This clonotype has more than one count but fewer than ten. The chain links TRBV2 to TRBJ1-5, with D possibly TRBD1 on 6 matching bases. The V gene lost 6 bases and the J gene lost 1 base, with 13 bases spanning the gap. This CDR3 contains 15 residues. CDR1 is SNHLY, CDR2 FYNNEI, per germline. CDR3 sequence reads: CASRYKTGSNQPQHF. The CDR3 region has the DNA TGTGCCAGCAGATATAAGACAGGAAGCAATCAGCCCCAGCATTTT.

For this clonotype: A much bigger clone sits one base away, suggesting this may be a read error. The chain is built from TRBV20-1 and TRBJ2-5; D tentatively fits TRBD1 or TRBD2 (5 bases each). The CDR3 has 14 residues. Germline V lookup: CDR1 DFQATT, CDR2 SNEGSKA (reference sequence). The CDR3 sequence: CSAERRDGAYEQCF. CDR3 nucleotide sequence: TGCAGTGCAGAAAGACGGGACGGAGCCTACGAGCAGTGCTTC.

The chain is built from TRBV29-1 and TRBJ2-4; D is perhaps TRBD1 (5 bases). Germline CDR1 reads SQVTM; CDR2 reads ANQGSEA. Trimming cost V 6 bases and J 1 base, with 10 bases left between them. The CDR3 runs 13 residues. CDR3 bases: TGCAGCGTGCTGACAGATGCCAAAAACATTCAGTACTTC. Translated, it gives CSVLTDAKNIQYF.

This clonotype was detected only a few times. The chain recombines TRBV5-1 with TRBJ2-5, with no clear D. The J call may be wrong; the DNA end is better matched by TRBJ2-7. The length of the CDR3 is 14 residues. Per germline, CDR1 SGHRS and CDR2 YFSETQ. This CDR3 is CASSPGQLQTEQYF. DNA for the CDR3: TGCGCCAGCAGCCCCGGCCAGCTACAGACCGAGCAGTACTTC.

This clonotype appeared many times. The V gene is TRBV7-2, the J gene TRBJ2-5; 7 bases match TRBD1. CDR3 length: 16 residues. The V segment lost 5 bases and the J segment 4 bases; nucleotides outside the gene matches: 13. Germline CDR1 reads SGHTA; CDR2 reads FQGNSA. CDR3 DNA sequence: TGTGCCAGCAGCCGCCGATCTCCGGGACAGACAGAGACCCAGTACTTC. Residues: CASSRRSPGQTETQYF.

The rearrangement uses TRBV7-9 and TRBJ2-5; D gene uncertain. Trimming shortened V by 3 bases and J by 3 bases, and 17 bases separated the two germline ends. This CDR3 contains 16 residues. Germline V gene sequence: CDR1 SEHNR, CDR2 FQNEAQ (reference sequence). The CDR3 DNA follows: TGTGCCAGCAGCTTCTACGGTGGAATACTAAAAGAGACCCAGTACTTC. Translation: CASSFYGGILKETQYF.

This clonotype was detected only a few times. The rearrangement links TRBV20-1 to TRBJ2-5, with D maybe TRBD2 (5 bases). Germline CDR1 reads DFQATT; CDR2 reads SNEGSKA (reference sequence). Deletions cut 3 bases from V and 11 bases from J, with 13 bases between. This CDR3 spans 11 amino acids. The CDR3 here is CSARPGGLQYF. In DNA form, the CDR3 reads TGCAGTGCTAGGCCCGGCGGGTTACAGTACTTC.

The rearrangement links TRBV4-3 to TRBJ2-1; D unresolved. The CDR3 has 15 amino acids. V was cut by 2 bases and J by 0 bases, with 8 bases left in between. Germline V CDR1 and CDR2: LGHNA, YSLEER. The CDR3 loop is CASSQQKSSYNEQFF. The CDR3 DNA sequence: TGCGCCAGCAGCCAACAAAAGAGCTCCTACAATGAGCAGTTCTTC.

The chain carries TRBV20-1 and TRBJ1-1; D is possibly TRBD1 (6 bases). The germline V gene encodes CDR1 DFQATT and CDR2 SNEGSKA (reference sequence). V was trimmed by 6 bases and J by 7 bases, leaving 15 bases between them. The CDR3 loop spans 12 amino acids. This CDR3 is CSALNRAREAFF. The CDR3 nucleotides read TGCAGTGCCCTTAACAGGGCCCGTGAAGCTTTCTTT.

This clonotype occurred a few times. One junction end disagrees with the germline gene, perhaps due to a read error. CDR3 DNA: TGTGCCGGCAGCCAAGGAGGGCACGCTGAAGCTTTCTTT. Translated: CAGSQGGHAEAFF. This rearrangement joins TRBV4-2 to TRBJ1-1; the D is unclear. CDR1 and CDR2 (germline): LGHNA, YNFKEQ. The CDR3 is made up of 13 amino acids.

The chain uses TRBV4-3 and TRBJ1-5; the D is unclear. Germline V CDR1 and CDR2: LGHNA, YSLEER. Deletions cut 0 bases from V and 1 base from J, with 7 bases between. This CDR3 comprises 15 residues. CDR3 DNA: TGCGCCAGCAGCCAAGATGTGGGAAGCAATCAGCCCCAGCATTTT. Its protein is CASSQDVGSNQPQHF.

This sequence joins TRBV3-1 and TRBJ1-2; unclear D gene. The germline V gene encodes CDR1 LGHDT and CDR2 YNNKEL (reference sequence). V was cut by 1 base and J by 6 bases, with 9 bases left in between. CDR3 size: 13 residues. CDR3 bases: TGTGCCAGCAGCCAAGGCACGGTGGATGGCTACACCTTC. Translating it yields CASSQGTVDGYTF.

This clonotype was observed a few times. The chain carries TRBV29-1 and TRBJ2-7; 10 nucleotides agree with TRBD1. The V gene end was trimmed by 1 base and the J gene end by 0 bases; junction bases not matched to a gene: 6. There are 16 residues in the CDR3. Germline-derived CDR1 and CDR2 are SQVTM and ANQGSEA. The CDR3 is CSVEGSRDRGSYEQYF. The CDR3 bases are TGCAGCGTTGAAGGAAGCCGGGACAGGGGCTCCTACGAGCAGTACTTC.

This clonotype occurred many times. The V gene is TRBV28, the J gene TRBJ2-7, with unresolved D. The CDR3 has 11 amino acids. The V gene lost 6 bases and the J gene lost 2 bases, with 5 bases spanning the gap. The germline gives CDR1 MDHEN, CDR2 SYDVKM. The CDR3 loop reads CASSYTYEQYF. In DNA, the CDR3 is TGTGCCAGCAGCTATACCTACGAGCAGTACTTC. Together with reference TRBV28 and TRBJ2-7, the CDR3 gives the full variable domain: DVKVTQSSRYLVKRTGEKVFLECVQDMDHENMFWYRQDPGLGLRLIYFSYDVKMKEKGDIPEGYSVSREKKERFSLILESASTNQTSMYLCASSYTYEQYFGPGTRLTVT.

As for this clonotype: One end of the junction fails to match germline, which may point to a read error. This rearrangement joins TRBV7-7 to TRBJ2-3, with D perhaps TRBD1 or TRBD2 (5 bases each). CDR3 length: 13 amino acids. Per germline, CDR1 SSHAT and CDR2 FNYEAQ (reference sequence). The CDR3 bases are TGTGCTAGCAGCTTAGCCGGGGCCCCACGCCTTAGCTTT. Amino acids: CASSLAGAPRLSF.